Following are 9 T cell receptor beta chains from one sample sequenced in a study of blood T cell repertoires in COVID-19. Clones were read by immunoSEQ multiplex PCR, and TCRdb kept only the in-frame ones, dropping some. The sample includes about 120,000 clones, more than 70% of them seen just once. Sequencing was done on a sample of peripheral blood. These receptors originate from a man between 50 and 59 years old with acute or convalescent COVID-19.

This clone was detected a few times. The chain combines TRBV5-1 with TRBJ2-7; D may be TRBD1 (6 bases). V lost 4 bases to trimming and J lost 3 bases, with 11 bases between them. Per germline, CDR1 SGHRS and CDR2 YFSETQ. This CDR3 has 13 residues. CDR3 in DNA: TGCGCCAGCAGCCCCTCGACAGGCTACGAGCAGTACTTC. Translation: CASSPSTGYEQYF.

This clone was found once. The CDR3 coding sequence is TGTGCCATCAGTGAGGTGTGGAGACAAGAGACCCAGTACTTC. It translates to CAISEVWRQETQYF. The chain links TRBV10-3 to TRBJ2-5; D unclear. CDR1 ENHRY and CDR2 SYGVKD come from the germline V gene. The V end lost 2 bases, the J end lost 2 bases, and 9 bases lay between the germline ends. This CDR3 is 14 amino acids long.

The chain joins TRBV6-5 to TRBJ1-5; no firm D call. The CDR3 length is 13 residues. Germline lookup yields CDR1 MNHEY and CDR2 SVGAGI. Trimming shortened V by 7 bases and J by 7 bases, and 14 bases separated the two germline ends. The CDR3 region is CASKVGEDQPQHF. The CDR3 DNA reads TGTGCCAGCAAGGTCGGGGAGGACCAGCCCCAGCATTTT.

This sequence joins TRBV2 and TRBJ1-4; perhaps TRBD1 as D (5 bases). Germline V gene sequence: CDR1 SNHLY, CDR2 FYNNEI. V was trimmed by 8 bases and J by 4 bases, leaving 14 bases between them. The CDR3 runs to 14 residues. The DNA of the CDR3 is TGTGCCAGCCTCGGCGGGGGGTTTAATGAAAAACTGTTTTTT. This codes for CASLGGGFNEKLFF.

This clone is a singleton in its sample. The rearrangement uses TRBV3-1 (or the pseudogene TRBV3-2) and TRBJ1-4; TRBD1 matches at 7 bases. The length of the CDR3 is 14 residues. Germline values: CDR1 LGHDT, CDR2 YNNKEL (reference sequence). The junction had 5 bases not matched to a gene; V was cut back by 2 bases and J by 8 bases. CDR3 region: CASSQMPTGEKLFF. CDR3 DNA: TGTGCCAGCAGCCAAATGCCGACAGGGGAAAAACTGTTTTTT.

The chain links TRBV28 to TRBJ2-5; TRBD2 matches at 8 bases. The CDR3 contains 18 residues. From germline, CDR1 is MDHEN and CDR2 SYDVKM. V trimming: 6 bases; J trimming: 3 bases; junction bases outside the gene matches: 18. The CDR3 coding sequence is TGTGCCAGCAGATCGTCGGGATGGCGGGAGGAGGGGGAAGAGACCCAGTACTTC. It is translated as CASRSSGWREEGEETQYF.

The chain couples TRBV18 to TRBJ2-3, with 14 positions matching TRBD2. CDR1 KGHSH and CDR2 LQKENI come from the germline V gene. The trim removed 3 bases at V and 3 bases at J, leaving 8 bases unmatched. The CDR3 loop spans 18 amino acids. The CDR3 nucleotides read TGTGCCAGCTCACCCTGGACTAGCGGGAGGACTTTGACAGATACGCAGTATTTT. Translated: CASSPWTSGRTLTDTQYF.

The genes are TRBV3-1 (or the pseudogene TRBV3-2) and TRBJ2-5, with 8 bases matching TRBD2. This CDR3 comprises 14 residues. The germline V gene encodes CDR1 LGHDT and CDR2 YNNKEL (reference sequence). The ends lost 4 bases at V and 5 bases at J; junction bases unmatched: 6. The CDR3, as DNA: TGTGCCAGCAGCCTAATATCGGGGGGGGAGACCCAGTACTTC. Translated: CASSLISGGETQYF.

This chain joins TRBV6-2 or TRBV6-3 and TRBJ2-2; D uncertain. There are 14 residues in the CDR3. The ends were cut back, 2 bases at V and 1 base at J, with 5 bases in the middle. Germline values: CDR1 MNHEY, CDR2 SVGEGT. CDR3 sequence reads: CASSYVQNTGELFF. CDR3 nucleotides: TGTGCCAGCAGTTACGTCCAGAACACCGGGGAGCTGTTTTTT.